Presented here are 12 T cell receptor beta chains from one specimen sequenced in a study of identical twins. TCRdb ran MiXCR on the 5' RACE reads and lists one entry per CDR3 protein. The sample has 450,000 or so distinct CDR3 sequences, roughly 26% seen once. These sequences were also reported in another study, on T cells expressing NK-cell markers.

The sequenced material came from CD4+ T cells sorted from blood. All receptors derive from a woman under 30 in good health.

The chain couples TRBV20-1 to TRBJ2-1, with 10 bases identical to TRBD2. Germline trimming cut 5 bases from V and 2 bases from J; bases unmatched to any gene: 9. Germline CDR1 reads DFQATT; CDR2 reads SNEGSKA (reference sequence). This CDR3 has 16 amino acids. CDR3 amino acids: CSALKLSGGAYNEQFF. The CDR3 DNA is TGCAGTGCTCTAAAACTGAGCGGGGGGGCCTACAATGAGCAGTTCTTC.

The chain has TRBV27 and TRBJ2-7; the D call may be TRBD1 or TRBD2 (6 bases each). Looked up from germline, CDR1 is MNHEY and CDR2 is SMNVEV (reference sequence). The V and J ends lost 10 bases and 6 bases respectively, with 19 bases between them. This CDR3 has 13 amino acids. The CDR3: CATLGRGRGEQYF. CDR3 sequence (DNA): TGTGCCACCCTAGGACGGGGGCGCGGCGAGCAGTACTTC.

The CDR3, as DNA: TGTGCCAGCAGTTTCGACCCGCCATGGAGGACGGAAACAAGGCCCCAGCATTTT. Residues: CASSFDPPWRTETRPQHF. This chain joins TRBV12-3 or TRBV12-4 and TRBJ1-5; D is uncertain. Trimming cost V 3 bases and J 9 bases, with 27 bases left between them. The CDR3 totals 18 residues.

This chain connects TRBV20-1 to TRBJ2-7; TRBD2 is a possible D gene (6 bases). Germline CDR1 and CDR2: DFQATT and SNEGSKA (reference sequence). CDR3 length: 14 amino acids. V lost 4 bases and J lost 1, with 14 bases in between. The CDR3 DNA is TGCAGTGCTATGGGGAGGCTCTCGTCCTACGAGCAGTACTTC. As protein: CSAMGRLSSYEQYF.

This clonotype was counted only a few times. The chain uses TRBV6-1 and TRBJ1-3; D ambiguous. CDR3 length equals 14 residues. Germline CDR1 reads MNHNS; CDR2 reads SASEGT. V lost 7 bases to trimming and J lost 0 bases, with 10 bases between them. CDR3 in amino acids: CASTRGSSGNTIYF. The DNA of the CDR3 is TGTGCCAGCACGAGAGGGAGCTCTGGAAACACCATATATTTT.

This clonotype has only a few counts. V and J are TRBV7-9 and TRBJ2-7; D uncertain. CDR1 and CDR2 (germline): SEHNR, FQNEAQ (reference sequence). The V gene lost 3 bases and the J gene lost 5 bases, with 5 bases spanning the gap. This CDR3 is built from 11 residues. The CDR3 reads CASSFTHEQYF. DNA of the CDR3: TGTGCCAGCAGCTTCACCCACGAGCAGTACTTC.

This clonotype was observed a single time. The rearrangement joins TRBV18 to TRBJ2-7; TRBD2 matches 7 bases. Germline V lookup: CDR1 KGHSH, CDR2 LQKENI. The CDR3 length is 16 residues. The trim removed 4 bases at V and 2 bases at J, leaving 11 bases unmatched. CDR3 sequence reads: CASSLAGGRSAYEQYF. Here the CDR3 DNA reads TGTGCCAGCTCACTCGCAGGCGGGAGAAGTGCCTACGAGCAGTACTTC.

This clonotype has a count of ten or more. This rearrangement joins TRBV12-3 or TRBV12-4 to TRBJ1-5, with a possible D match to TRBD1 (5 bases). The CDR3 runs to 14 residues. V was cut by 6 bases and J by 7 bases, with 16 bases left in between. CDR3 in DNA: TGTGCCAGCAGCGTAGCAGGGAAACGGCAGCCCCAGCATTTT. This gives the protein CASSVAGKRQPQHF.

A word on this clonotype: At one of its ends the junction is not consistent with the germline gene, which may arise from a read error. V usage is TRBV20-1 and J usage is TRBJ2-1; 8 bases match TRBD2. The CDR3 runs 15 residues. Germline CDR1 is DFQATT and CDR2 is SNEGSKA (reference sequence). The CDR3, as DNA: TGCAGTGCTAGACCAAGCGGGGGCTCCAACAATGAGCAGTTCTTC. Translating gives CSARPSGGSNNEQFF.

The sample holds a few counts of this clonotype. This chain uses TRBV9 with TRBJ2-3; tentatively, D is TRBD2 (5 bases). Germline loops: CDR1 SGDLS, CDR2 YYNGEE. The CDR3 has 14 amino acids. Trimming removed 0 bases from V and 6 bases from J, with 11 bases in between. The CDR3 DNA sequence: TGTGCCAGCAGCGTAGCTGGAGGAGGCGATACGCAGTATTTT. Residues: CASSVAGGGDTQYF.

There are a few counts of this clonotype. The chain uses TRBV6-5 and TRBJ1-1, with 12 positions matching TRBD1. CDR1 and CDR2 from the germline V gene are MNHEY and SVGAGI. This CDR3 has 12 amino acids. Unmatched junction bases numbered 9, after V lost 11 bases and J lost 11 bases. The CDR3 reads CAAGQGASWAFF. CDR3 DNA: TGTGCCGCGGGACAGGGGGCTTCCTGGGCTTTCTTT.

The chain employs TRBV11-2 and TRBJ2-2; no clear D gene. CDR1 is SGHAT, CDR2 FQNNGV, per germline. V was shortened by 1 base and J by 9 bases, with 9 bases between the two germline ends. The CDR3 is 13 amino acids. The DNA for the CDR3 is TGTGCCAGCAGCTTAGTGCCATCCCGGGAGCTGTTTTTT. Protein: CASSLVPSRELFF.